This entry is about one TCR beta chain. The antigen is unknown. This sample was taken from a study of brain T cells in children with intractable seizures. Study-wide points: Viral specificity was inferred only from CDR3 similarity; HCMV serostatus was unknown.

Clones were sequenced by immunoSEQ multiplex PCR, and TCRdb holds only the in-frame ones, with some missing. The sample has 300,000 to 400,000 clones, 85% to 95% seen once. Time point reported: blood from clinic visit 5 months post-surgery; TSC patient then seizure free. The ends were cut back, 10 bases at V and 9 bases at J, with 16 bases in the middle. Germline loops: CDR1 SEHNR, CDR2 FQNEAQ (reference sequence). This CDR3 has 12 residues. This TCR was sampled from a boy under two years old with tuberous sclerosis and intractable seizures. Sequencing used peripheral blood, obtained roughly 5 months after surgery. The chain combines TRBV7-9 with TRBJ2-1; tentative D call: TRBD2 (5 bases). CDR3 sequence (DNA): TGTGCCAAGGAGATTAGCGATCTTGAGCAGTTCTTC. Its protein is CAKEISDLEQFF. The variable domain in full, with the rest retrieved from reference TRBV7-9 and TRBJ2-1, is DTGVSQNPRHKITKRGQNVTFRCDPISEHNRLYWYRQTLGQGPEFLTYFQNEAQLEKSRLLSDRFSAERPKGSFSTLEIQRTEQGDSAMYLCAKEISDLEQFFGPGTRLTVL.